A single sample gave rise to the 15 T cell receptor beta chains below, sequenced in a study of blood T cells in healthy people across ages. A sample-barcoded 5' primer and a J-beta primer mix were used in a second PCR of roughly 7 to 11 cycles. TCRdb reprocessed the 5' RACE reads via MiXCR and lists one record per CDR3 protein. The sample lists some 760,000 distinct CDR3 sequences, about 25% occurring once. This sample was also put to use in a study of T cells of mothers and their children.

Sequences were obtained from blood. The receptors stem from a boy younger than 18 in good health.

This clonotype was counted between two and nine times. The chain uses TRBV5-5 and TRBJ2-7; D unresolved. V lost 2 bases, J lost 6 bases, and 15 bases lay in between. The CDR3 contains 14 residues. CDR1 and CDR2 (germline): SGHKS, YYEKEE (reference sequence). The CDR3 DNA sequence: TGTGCCAGCAGCTTTTCCTCCCAGTCCCCCGAGCAGTACTTC. This sequence encodes CASSFSSQSPEQYF.

This clonotype was observed a few times. The V call is TRBV11-2, the J call TRBJ2-1; D is ambiguous. This CDR3 has 16 amino acids. V dropped 1 base and J dropped 0 bases, with 10 bases sitting between them. The germline V gene encodes CDR1 SGHAT and CDR2 FQNNGV. The CDR3: CASSLAPTSSYNEQFF. In nucleotides, the CDR3 is TGTGCCAGCAGCTTAGCTCCGACGAGCTCCTACAATGAGCAGTTCTTC.

This clonotype occurred a few times. The chain couples TRBV27 to TRBJ2-1, with 8 bases fitting TRBD2. The CDR3 length is 14 residues. Germline V CDR1 and CDR2: MNHEY, SMNVEV (reference sequence). The trim removed 5 bases at V and 10 bases at J, leaving 10 bases unmatched. In DNA, the CDR3 is TGTGCCAGCAGTCCGGGCCTGATAGCGGGAGAGCAGTTCTTC. This codes for CASSPGLIAGEQFF.

This clonotype has just a few counts. This chain links TRBV5-5 with TRBJ1-4; no definite D call. The CDR3 is 16 amino acids. From germline, CDR1 is SGHKS and CDR2 YYEKEE (reference sequence). Trimming left V 0 bases short and J 3 bases short, with 12 bases between. The CDR3 nucleotides read TGTGCCAGCAGCTTGGGGAGGACTGCTTCTAATGAAAAACTGTTTTTT. This codes for CASSLGRTASNEKLFF.

The table lists this clonotype with a few counts. V and J are TRBV21-1 and TRBJ2-1. TRBV21-1 corresponds to a pseudogene. CDR3 size: 14 residues. CDR3 nucleotides: TGTGCCAGCAGCACGTACGAGATTTGCTATGAGCAGTTCTTC. As protein: CASSTYEICYEQFF.

This chain connects TRBV5-1 to TRBJ2-3, with TRBD2 as a possible D gene (6 bases). CDR1 is SGHRS and CDR2 is YFSETQ in the germline V gene. Trimming took off 0 bases at V and 6 bases at J, with 11 bases between the two ends. The CDR3 runs to 14 residues. Here the CDR3 reads CASSLDSTSDTQYF. The CDR3 DNA sequence: TGCGCCAGCAGCTTGGACTCCACTAGCGATACGCAGTATTTT.

This clonotype was found a few times. The chain carries TRBV7-2 and TRBJ2-5; 10 bases are a match to TRBD2. Germline V gives CDR1 SGHTA, CDR2 FQGNSA. This CDR3 has 15 residues. Unmatched junction bases numbered 7, after V lost 4 bases and J lost 5 bases. The CDR3 loop is CASSSRVAGGETQYF. The CDR3 DNA sequence: TGTGCCAGCAGCTCCCGGGTAGCGGGGGGTGAGACCCAGTACTTC.

This clonotype has only a few counts. An end of the junction does not agree with germline; a read error may underlie this. The genes are TRBV7-7 and TRBJ2-2; D perhaps matches TRBD2 (6 bases). This CDR3 region has 15 residues. Germline CDR1 is SSHAT and CDR2 is FNYEAQ (reference sequence). CDR3 nucleotides: TGTGCTAGCAGCCCCCCCCTGCGCGGGGCGGGGGAGCTGTTTTTT. Translation: CASSPPLRGAGELFF.

This chain connects TRBV5-8 to TRBJ2-1, with D perhaps being TRBD1 or TRBD2 (5 bases each). TRBJ2-5 matches the DNA end more closely, so the J call is doubtful. The CDR3 is 15 residues long. CDR1 and CDR2 from the germline V gene are SGHTS and YDEGEE. The CDR3 loop reads CASSSGRSLWETQYF. DNA of the CDR3: TGTGCCAGCAGCTCGGGACGTAGTTTATGGGAGACCCAGTACTTC.

This clonotype was seen a handful of times. V usage is TRBV20-1 and J usage is TRBJ2-5, with 9 bases matching TRBD1. Unmatched junction bases numbered 6, after V lost 3 bases and J lost 4 bases. The CDR3 runs to 14 residues. Germline-derived CDR1 and CDR2 are DFQATT and SNEGSKA (reference sequence). CDR3 DNA: TGCAGTGCTAGCCGGGACAGGGTAGGAGAGACCCAGTACTTC. It is translated as CSASRDRVGETQYF.

V is TRBV28 and J is TRBJ2-5, with D possibly being TRBD1 (5 bases). The J call may not be correct, given that the DNA end is closer to TRBJ2-1. The V gene's germline CDR1 is MDHEN and CDR2 SYDVKM. The CDR3 sequence is 14 residues long. The chain's CDR3 is CASSLPREGNEQFF. In DNA form, the CDR3 reads TGTGCCAGCAGTTTACCCAGGGAAGGGAATGAGCAGTTCTTC.

J is TRBJ1-1 and V is TRBV21-1. TRBV21-1 is classified as a pseudogene. This CDR3 contains 14 residues. DNA of the CDR3: TGTGCCAGCAGCACCAGAGTCATGAACACTGAAGCTTTCTTT. This translates into CASSTRVMNTEAFF.

The chain has TRBV5-1 and TRBJ1-2; D gene uncertain. Per the germline V gene, CDR1 is SGHRS and CDR2 is YFSETQ. The CDR3 totals 14 residues. V was clipped by 4 bases and J by 7 bases, with 17 bases between them. The CDR3: CASSPYLGHTGYTF. The CDR3 nucleotides read TGCGCCAGCAGCCCCTACTTAGGGCATACTGGCTACACCTTC.

This clonotype was observed a few times. V usage is TRBV12-3 or TRBV12-4 and J usage is TRBJ2-5; tentative D call: TRBD2 (6 bases). There are 11 residues in the CDR3. V was pared by 7 bases and J by 5 bases, with 8 bases between. The CDR3 nucleotides are TGTGCCAGCATGAGCGGGGAGACCCAGTACTTC. Its protein product is CASMSGETQYF.

This clonotype was recorded at least ten times. The chain links TRBV7-9 to TRBJ1-4, with a weak D call TRBD1 (6 bases). Trimming cost V 3 bases and J 5 bases, with 10 bases left between them. The CDR3 totals 14 residues. The germline V gene has CDR1 SEHNR and CDR2 FQNEAQ (reference sequence). The CDR3 region has the DNA TGTGCCAGCAGCTTTGGGGGCGGGAATGAAAAACTGTTTTTT. Its protein product is CASSFGGGNEKLFF.